The 20 T cell receptor beta chains given below trace back to one sample, sequenced in a study of shared clonotypes between healthy human individuals. The table came from immunoSEQ multiplex PCR; TCRdb's copy has only in-frame clones and leaves some out. The sample includes some 1.4 million clones, approximately 97% of them seen just once. The sample consisted of naive CD4+ T cells sorted from blood. As for subset: CD45RA+ positively selected. The receptors originated from a man younger than 45 in good health.

The chain joins TRBV7-9 to TRBJ2-7, with D unclear. The V end lost 2 bases, the J end lost 1 base, and 12 bases lay between the germline ends. There are 15 residues in the CDR3. Germline CDR1 is SEHNR and CDR2 is FQNEAQ (reference sequence). The CDR3: CASSLIVPGSYEQYF. The CDR3 region has the DNA TGTGCCAGCAGCTTAATAGTCCCAGGTTCCTACGAGCAGTACTTC. Filled out from reference TRBV7-9 and TRBJ2-7, the complete variable domain reads DTGVSQNPRHKITKRGQNVTFRCDPISEHNRLYWYRQTLGQGPEFLTYFQNEAQLEKSRLLSDRFSAERPKGSFSTLEIQRTEQGDSAMYLCASSLIVPGSYEQYFGPGTRLTVT.

This clone was observed a single time. V usage is TRBV28 and J usage is TRBJ1-5, with 8 bases that match TRBD1. This CDR3 has 15 amino acids. V was pared by 4 bases and J by 6 bases, with 8 bases of the junction left unmatched. CDR1 is MDHEN and CDR2 is SYDVKM in the germline V gene. The CDR3 DNA reads as TGTGCCAGCAGTTGGCGCTCAGGGGGCGGTCAGCCCCAGCATTTT. Its protein is CASSWRSGGGQPQHF.

The rearrangement uses TRBV7-6 and TRBJ2-7; D uncertain. CDR1 and CDR2 from the germline V gene are SGHVS and FNYEAQ. The CDR3 loop spans 14 amino acids. The V end was cut by 1 base, the J end by 3 bases, with 10 bases between. In nucleotides, the CDR3 is TGTGCCAGCAGCTTAGGAGGTCTCGACTACGAGCAGTACTTC. Translation: CASSLGGLDYEQYF.

The chain is built from TRBV2 and TRBJ2-3, with D unclear. The CDR3 covers 13 residues. V shed 8 bases and J shed 6 bases, with 15 bases lying between them. Per the germline V gene, CDR1 is SNHLY and CDR2 is FYNNEI. Here the CDR3 DNA reads TGTGCCAGCGCTGTAGTAGCAAGGGATACGCAGTATTTT. Protein sequence: CASAVVARDTQYF.

The V call is TRBV9, the J call TRBJ1-1; D is ambiguous. V dropped 0 bases and J dropped 1 base, with 10 bases sitting between them. The CDR3 runs to 15 residues. CDR1 and CDR2 (germline): SGDLS, YYNGEE. The CDR3 is CASSVALDPNTEAFF. The CDR3 nucleotides read TGTGCCAGCAGCGTAGCGTTAGACCCGAACACTGAAGCTTTCTTT.

The chain uses TRBV27 and TRBJ1-4; D gene unclear. This CDR3 spans 14 amino acids. Trimming left V 5 bases short and J 0 bases short, with 7 bases between. The germline CDR1 and CDR2 sequences are MNHEY and SMNVEV (reference sequence). The CDR3 DNA sequence: TGTGCCAGCAGTCGACTTGCAACTAATGAAAAACTGTTTTTT. It specifies CASSRLATNEKLFF.

The CDR3 loop reads CASSSGFSGDTQYF. CDR3 in DNA: TGTGCCAGCAGCTCAGGGTTTTCAGGAGATACGCAGTATTTT. The V call is TRBV7-9, the J call TRBJ2-3; D is possibly TRBD1 (5 bases). Germline assignment: CDR1 SEHNR and CDR2 FQNEAQ (reference sequence). V dropped 4 bases and J dropped 5 bases, with 13 bases sitting between them. The CDR3 totals 14 residues. The full variable domain, its missing parts supplied by reference TRBV7-9 and TRBJ2-3, is DTGVSQNPRHKITKRGQNVTFRCDPISEHNRLYWYRQTLGQGPEFLTYFQNEAQLEKSRLLSDRFSAERPKGSFSTLEIQRTEQGDSAMYLCASSSGFSGDTQYFGPGTRLTVL.

The V call is TRBV5-1, the J call TRBJ1-4, with D unresolved. This CDR3 has 14 residues. Looked up from germline, CDR1 is SGHRS and CDR2 is YFSETQ. Trimming stripped 7 bases from V and 0 bases from J, with 10 bases between. As DNA, the CDR3 is TGCGCCAGCTCCGAATTTGCAACTAATGAAAAACTGTTTTTT. Encoded protein: CASSEFATNEKLFF.

Here the CDR3 reads CACPGTSSANTIYF. For the CDR3, the DNA is TGTGCCTGTCCCGGGACGAGCTCCGCAAACACCATATATTTT. The chain recombines TRBV30 with TRBJ1-3; D may be TRBD1 (5 bases). Germline V gene lookup returns CDR1 GTSNPN and CDR2 SVGIG (reference sequence). Deletions cut 6 bases from V and 6 bases from J, with 18 bases between. The CDR3 consists of 14 residues.

This clone was seen only once. The gene calls are TRBV21-1 and TRBJ2-7; TRBD2 is the table's D call, not checked against the DNA. TRBV21-1 is a pseudogene locus. The CDR3 extends over 18 amino acids. CDR3 DNA sequence: TGTGCCGGGGGAATGACACCGGGACTAGCGGGAGGGCCTGACGAGCAGTACTTC. Amino acid sequence: CAGGMTPGLAGGPDEQYF.

The CDR3 bases are TGTGCCAGCAGCTCCAAACAGCAGTTGAACACTGAAGCTTTCTTT. This encodes CASSSKQQLNTEAFF. The chain recombines TRBV5-4 with TRBJ1-1; D remains ambiguous. The CDR3 loop spans 15 amino acids. Germline lookup yields CDR1 SGHNT and CDR2 YYREEE (reference sequence). The V end was cut by 3 bases, the J end by 0 bases, with 12 bases between. The variable domain in full, with the rest retrieved from reference TRBV5-4 and TRBJ1-1, is ETGVTQSPTHLIKTRGQQVTLRCSSQSGHNTVSWYQQALGQGPQFIFQYYREEENGRGNFPPRFSGLQFPNYSSELNVNALELDDSALYLCASSSKQQLNTEAFFGQGTRLTVV.

V gene TRBV7-9 combines with J gene TRBJ2-3, with D possibly being TRBD1 (6 bases). The V gene lost 7 bases and the J gene lost 3 bases, with 17 bases spanning the gap. CDR1 is SEHNR, CDR2 FQNEAQ, per germline (reference sequence). The CDR3 covers 15 residues. The CDR3 spells CASTSGAGFTDTQYF. The CDR3, as DNA: TGTGCCAGCACCTCAGGGGCGGGTTTTACAGATACGCAGTATTTT.

Worth noting for this clone: The sample holds other DNA sequences that translate to the same CDR3. The chain has TRBV6-5 and TRBJ1-3, with TRBD1 matching 7 bases. J gave up 2 bases and V 4 bases, and 2 bases lay outside the gene matches. Looked up from germline, CDR1 is MNHEY and CDR2 is SVGAGI. The CDR3 has 14 residues. This CDR3 is CASSSGGTGNTIYF. CDR3 nucleotides: TGTGCCAGCAGTTCAGGGGGGACTGGAAACACCATATATTTT.

CDR3 DNA sequence: TGCGCCAGCAGCGGTTACAGGGGGACTAACACCGGGGAGCTGTTTTTT. This sequence encodes CASSGYRGTNTGELFF. This sequence joins TRBV5-1 and TRBJ2-2, with 8 bases identical to TRBD1. Losses at the gene ends were 4 bases for V and 2 bases for J; bases not matched to a gene: 7. The CDR3 is 16 residues long. Germline assignment: CDR1 SGHRS and CDR2 YFSETQ.

V is TRBV7-9 and J is TRBJ2-5; 9 bases fit TRBD2. CDR3 length equals 16 residues. The V segment lost 5 bases and the J segment 4 bases; nucleotides outside the gene matches: 11. The germline V gene encodes CDR1 SEHNR and CDR2 FQNEAQ (reference sequence). CDR3 DNA: TGTGCCAGCAGCCCCGGGGATAGCGGGAGATTAGAGACCCAGTACTTC. This sequence encodes CASSPGDSGRLETQYF.

A word on this clone: The sample holds other DNA sequences that translate to the same CDR3. The V gene is TRBV28, the J gene TRBJ2-2, with TRBD1 as a possible D gene (5 bases). V shed 1 base and J shed 6 bases, with 6 bases lying between them. The CDR3 sequence is 13 residues long. From germline, CDR1 is MDHEN and CDR2 SYDVKM. In DNA, the CDR3 is TGTGCCAGCAGTTTATCAGGGTCCGGGGAGCTGTTTTTT. Its protein product is CASSLSGSGELFF.

The chain has TRBV11-2 and TRBJ2-3; 8 bases are shared with TRBD1. V shed 0 bases and J 2 bases; nucleotides not matched to a gene: 1. This CDR3 contains 15 residues. Per the germline V gene, CDR1 is SGHAT and CDR2 is FQNNGV. CDR3 loop: CASSLDRGPTDTQYF. CDR3 bases: TGTGCCAGCAGCTTAGACAGGGGGCCCACAGATACGCAGTATTTT.

The rearrangement uses TRBV5-6 and TRBJ1-1, with D unresolved. The germline CDR1 and CDR2 sequences are SGHDT and YYEEEE. This CDR3 region has 16 residues. V lost 1 base to trimming and J lost 1 base, with 14 bases between them. CDR3 in amino acids: CASSLTPDNWNTEAFF. The CDR3 nucleotides are TGTGCCAGCAGCTTGACCCCTGATAACTGGAACACTGAAGCTTTCTTT. The full variable domain, completed using reference TRBV5-6 and TRBJ1-1, is DAGVTQSPTHLIKTRGQQVTLRCSPKSGHDTVSWYQQALGQGPQFIFQYYEEEERQRGNFPDRFSGHQFPNYSSELNVNALLLGDSALYLCASSLTPDNWNTEAFFGQGTRLTVV.

The chain carries TRBV5-1 and TRBJ2-5, with 7 nucleotides matching TRBD2. CDR1 and CDR2 from the germline V gene are SGHRS and YFSETQ. The V gene end was trimmed by 2 bases and the J gene end by 2 bases; junction bases not matched to a gene: 9. CDR3 length equals 16 residues. The CDR3 here is CASSFTLAVEQETQYF. CDR3 in DNA: TGCGCCAGCAGCTTTACCCTAGCGGTAGAACAAGAGACCCAGTACTTC.

The chain is built from TRBV7-2 and TRBJ2-5, with 7 positions matching TRBD2. Germline lookup yields CDR1 SGHTA and CDR2 FQGNSA. V was pared by 7 bases and J by 1 base, with 9 bases of the junction left unmatched. This CDR3 has 15 residues. CDR3 protein: CASTLSLAIQETQYF. The CDR3 bases are TGTGCCAGCACGCTGTCACTAGCGATCCAAGAGACCCAGTACTTC.